This T cell receptor beta chain was profiled in a study of T cells in Graves' hyperthyroidism and ophthalmopathy. This clonotype was detected many times. The investigators amplified TCR beta CDR3 regions from RNA transcripts. HTBI primers drove first-round RT-PCR of the TCR CDR3. MiXCR, applied by TCRdb to the multiplex PCR reads, yields one record per CDR3 protein. The data show about half a million distinct CDR3 sequences, around 15% seen once. Under 3 months was the duration of disease in ophthalmopathy patients, who also had a Clinical Activity Score of at least 3 and a NOSPECS grade of at least 4. Trimming cost V 5 bases and J 7 bases; bases outside gene matches: 8. CDR3 size: 14 residues. Germline loops: CDR1 SEHNR, CDR2 FQNEAQ (reference sequence).

The receptor comes from a woman aged 30 to 39 with Graves' ophthalmopathy. V and J are TRBV7-9 and TRBJ2-3; 8 bases fit TRBD1. Material for sequencing was blood. The CDR3 sequence: CASSPWDRSYTQYF. In nucleotides, the CDR3 is TGTGCCAGCAGCCCCTGGGACAGGTCTTATACGCAGTATTTT.